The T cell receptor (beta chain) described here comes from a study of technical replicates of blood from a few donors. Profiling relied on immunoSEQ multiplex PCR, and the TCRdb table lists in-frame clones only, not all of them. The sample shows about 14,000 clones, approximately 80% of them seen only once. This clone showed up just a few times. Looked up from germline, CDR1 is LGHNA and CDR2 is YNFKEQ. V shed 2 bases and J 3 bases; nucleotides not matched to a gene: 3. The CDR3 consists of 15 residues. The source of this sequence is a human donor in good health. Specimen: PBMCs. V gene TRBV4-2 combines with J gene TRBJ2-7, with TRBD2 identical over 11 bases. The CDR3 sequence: CASSQQLAGVYEQYF. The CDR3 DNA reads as TGTGCCAGCAGCCAACAACTAGCGGGGGTCTACGAGCAGTACTTC.